This T cell receptor beta chain came from a study of T cells in Graves' hyperthyroidism and ophthalmopathy. This clonotype was found a few times. The antigen is undetermined. Diagnosing involved the use of clinical symptoms, serum thyroxine and TRAb, thyroid ultrasound and orbital computed tomography. Study-wide results and limits: Model-based prediction identified ophthalmopathy a median about 6 months prior to its onset. Within blood appeared most thyroid clonotypes that had expanded above 0.001. Stable hyperthyroidism was told apart from ophthalmopathy by a model built on 13 V-J features.

Germline CDR1 is SGHVS and CDR2 is FNYEAQ. This CDR3 spans 16 amino acids. Trimming removed 5 bases from V and 1 base from J, with 16 bases in between. Amplified TCR beta CDR3 regions derived from RNA transcripts. The HTBI primer set drove a first-round RT-PCR of the TCR CDR3. Using its own MiXCR run on the multiplex PCR reads, TCRdb lists one record per CDR3 protein. The data hold some 300,000 distinct CDR3 sequences, with approximately 18% observed a single time. The TCR originated in a man aged 50 to 59 with Graves' ophthalmopathy. The sequenced sample was blood. The rearrangement uses TRBV7-6 and TRBJ2-3, with D possibly TRBD1 on 8 matching bases. In nucleotides, the CDR3 is TGTGCCAGCAGCGCCCATACAGGGGGGGGCACAGATACGCAGTATTTT. Encoded protein: CASSAHTGGGTDTQYF.